The 17 T cell receptor beta chains given below trace back to one sample, sequenced in a study of metastatic and nonmetastatic thyroid tumors. Nobody among the patients had been given any treatment before thyroid surgery. TCRdb reanalyzed the PCR reads via MiXCR. The sample lists about 40,000 clones, about a sixth occurring once. Sequencing was performed on blood. These receptors came from a female donor with papillary thyroid cancer or a benign thyroid nodule (not recorded which). Some clones in this sample may be carry-over from other donors' samples.

The table lists this clone with many counts. The CDR3 DNA reads TGTGCCAGCAGCTTAGGACTCAACTACAATGAGCAGTTCTTC. Translated, it gives CASSLGLNYNEQFF. The chain has TRBV5-8 and TRBJ2-1, with D perhaps TRBD2 (5 bases). The CDR3 length is 14 residues. The germline gives CDR1 SGHTS, CDR2 YDEGEE. V was trimmed by 2 bases and J by 3 bases, leaving 9 bases between them.

This clone was seen many times. V usage is TRBV6-1 and J usage is TRBJ2-3; TRBD1 agrees at 9 bases. With V trimmed by 5 bases and J by 4 bases, 4 bases remained unmatched. The CDR3 spans 14 residues. Germline V CDR1 and CDR2: MNHNS, SASEGT. The CDR3 region is CASSPGQGSDTQYF. The CDR3 coding sequence is TGTGCCAGCAGTCCGGGACAGGGATCAGATACGCAGTATTTT.

This clone was picked up many times. The chain carries TRBV19 and TRBJ1-1; D ambiguous. Trimming took 1 base from V and 0 from J, leaving 9 bases between them. The length of the CDR3 is 15 residues. CDR1 LNHDA and CDR2 SQIVND come from the germline V gene (reference sequence). The CDR3 coding sequence is TGTGCCAGTAGTATAGGGCGGCAGGTGAACACTGAAGCTTTCTTT. Its translation is CASSIGRQVNTEAFF. Full variable domain (remainder filled in from reference TRBV19 and TRBJ1-1): DGGITQSPKYLFRKEGQNVTLSCEQNLNHDAMYWYRQDPGQGLRLIYYSQIVNDFQKGDIAEGYSVSREKKESFPLTVTSAQKNPTAFYLCASSIGRQVNTEAFFGQGTRLTVV.

The chain links TRBV30 to TRBJ1-1, with D unclear. Germline lookup yields CDR1 GTSNPN and CDR2 SVGIG (reference sequence). V was shortened by 7 bases and J by 4 bases, with 19 bases between the two germline ends. The length of the CDR3 is 14 residues. This chain's CDR3 is CASAHGRFSTEAFF. Written as DNA, the CDR3 is TGTGCCTCGGCACATGGACGGTTCTCCACTGAAGCTTTCTTT.

There are many counts of this clone. The chain carries TRBV3-1 and TRBJ2-2, with a possible D match to TRBD2 (5 bases). This CDR3 contains 15 residues. Germline lookup yields CDR1 LGHDT and CDR2 YNNKEL (reference sequence). Trimming left V 6 bases short and J 7 bases short, with 18 bases between. This CDR3 reads CASSPFRIEGGELFF. The DNA for the CDR3 is TGTGCCAGCAGTCCCTTTAGAATTGAGGGCGGGGAGCTGTTTTTT.

This clone was seen repeatedly, ten times or more. The V and J genes are TRBV19 and TRBJ1-6; 8 positions match TRBD1. The V gene's germline CDR1 is LNHDA and CDR2 SQIVND (reference sequence). CDR3 length: 17 residues. V was clipped by 3 bases and J by 5 bases; unmatched bases: 9. The CDR3 protein is CASSIFPETGDNSPLHF. The CDR3 DNA is TGTGCCAGTAGTATTTTCCCCGAGACAGGGGATAATTCACCCCTCCACTTT.

This clone was seen at least ten times. The chain joins TRBV6-4 to TRBJ2-5; 12 bases map to TRBD2. Germline-derived CDR1 and CDR2 are MRHNA and SNTAGT. V shed 6 bases, J shed 2 bases, and the junction held 4 bases outside the gene matches. CDR3 length: 15 residues. The CDR3 loop is CASSRLAGAQETQYF. Here the CDR3 DNA reads TGTGCCAGCAGCCGACTAGCGGGAGCTCAAGAGACCCAGTACTTC.

This clone was seen at least ten times. The chain has TRBV5-6 and TRBJ1-6; D is undetermined. Germline V lookup: CDR1 SGHDT, CDR2 YYEEEE. The CDR3 is 14 residues long. Trimming cost V 0 bases and J 8 bases, with 9 bases left between them. Written as DNA, the CDR3 is TGTGCCAGCAGCTTGGCCGGGTCATATTCACCCCTCCACTTT. Translating gives CASSLAGSYSPLHF.

This clone was observed at least ten times. The V gene is TRBV25-1, the J gene TRBJ1-1; unclear D gene. V was pared by 10 bases and J by 3 bases, with 12 bases between. This CDR3 region has 12 residues. CDR1 and CDR2 (germline): MGHDK, SYGVNS. CDR3 DNA: TGTGCCACGGGAACCGGGGACACTGAAGCTTTCTTT. It translates to CATGTGDTEAFF.

This clone was seen at least ten times. The identical CDR3 is also encoded by other nucleotide sequences in the sample. The chain is built from TRBV27 and TRBJ1-1; 7 bases agree with TRBD1. The CDR3 is 14 amino acids. V lost 2 bases to trimming and J lost 1 base; unmatched junction nucleotides: 1. Germline values: CDR1 MNHEY, CDR2 SMNVEV (reference sequence). CDR3 nucleotides: TGTGCCAGCAGTTTACGACAGGGGAACACTGAAGCTTTCTTT. Its translation is CASSLRQGNTEAFF.

The rearrangement joins TRBV7-9 to TRBJ2-5; TRBD1 might be the D (6 bases). The CDR3 has 15 amino acids. Between the trimmed V and J ends, which lost 4 bases and 5 bases, there was a span of 17 bases. Looked up from germline, CDR1 is SEHNR and CDR2 is FQNEAQ (reference sequence). The CDR3 nucleotides are TGTGCCAGCAGCTACCAACGACAGGTTGGGGAGACCCAGTACTTC. Translating it yields CASSYQRQVGETQYF.

This clone has a count of ten or more. At one end the junction does not follow the germline gene, possibly because of a read error. Other DNA sequences from this sample encode an identical CDR3 as well. The chain recombines TRBV20-1 with TRBJ2-3; 8 bases line up with TRBD2. In germline, CDR1 is DFQATT, CDR2 SNEGSKA (reference sequence). The CDR3 extends over 14 amino acids. The CDR3 coding sequence is TGCAGTGCCAGAGCGGGAGTTGGGCCAGATACGCGGTATTTT. Translated: CSARAGVGPDTRYF.

There are many counts of this clone. The V call is TRBV14, the J call TRBJ2-3; 8 bases match TRBD2. CDR1 and CDR2 from the germline V gene are SGHDN and FVKESK. CDR3 length: 14 residues. V lost 6 bases and J lost 5; bases outside the gene matches: 7. CDR3 loop: CASRFGGAGDTQYF. CDR3 sequence (DNA): TGTGCCAGCAGGTTCGGGGGGGCTGGAGATACGCAGTATTTT. The whole variable domain, filled in from reference TRBV14 and TRBJ2-3, reads EAGVTQFPSHSVIEKGQTVTLRCDPISGHDNLYWYRRVMGKEIKFLLHFVKESKQDESGMPNNRFLAERTGGTYSTLKVQPAELEDSGVYFCASRFGGAGDTQYFGPGTRLTVL.

The rearrangement links TRBV5-1 to TRBJ1-2; perhaps TRBD1 as D (6 bases). The CDR3 extends over 15 amino acids. Trimming cost V 4 bases and J 5 bases, with 18 bases left between them. Germline V gene lookup returns CDR1 SGHRS and CDR2 YFSETQ. CDR3 DNA: TGCGCCAGCAGCCCATCGGGGGGCCGTGGGTATGGCTACACCTTC. This codes for CASSPSGGRGYGYTF.

A word on this clone: Lacking the conserved final phenylalanine or tryptophan, this CDR3 likely reflects a read error. The rearrangement links TRBV30 to TRBJ2-2, with D tentatively TRBD2 (7 bases). This CDR3 comprises 16 residues. Germline V gene lookup returns CDR1 GTSNPN and CDR2 SVGIG (reference sequence). CDR3 protein: CAGGRGAVANTGELFL. The CDR3 region has the DNA TGTGCTGGGGGCCGGGGGGCCGTCGCGAACACCGGGGAGCTGTTTCTT.

This clone was found many times. The chain combines TRBV5-1 with TRBJ2-7; TRBD2 is a possible D gene (5 bases). The germline V gene has CDR1 SGHRS and CDR2 YFSETQ. Trimming removed 4 bases at V and 4 bases at J, with 18 bases between. The length of the CDR3 is 15 residues. CDR3 nucleotides: TGCGCCAGCAGCCCCCAAGAGGGAACCAAGTACGAGCAGTACTTC. Translated, it gives CASSPQEGTKYEQYF.

This clone is a singleton in its sample. The V gene is TRBV10-3, the J gene TRBJ2-3; 9 nucleotides align to TRBD2. V lost 5 bases, J lost 3 bases, and 18 bases stayed unmatched. The CDR3 sequence is 19 residues long. In germline, CDR1 is ENHRY, CDR2 SYGVKD. For the CDR3, the DNA is TGTGCCATCAGTTACGATCTGGCTAGCGGGATGCCAAGGACAGATACGCAGTATTTT. This encodes CAISYDLASGMPRTDTQYF.